These 28 T cell receptor beta chains came from one sample sequenced in a study of T-cell reconstitution after alpha-beta-depleted transplantation in children. Molecular barcoding with unique molecular identifiers was used for the TCRbeta library. TCRdb used MiXCR to reprocess the PCR reads, holding one entry per CDR3 protein. The table shows more than 550,000 distinct CDR3 sequences, with over 9.5% occurring only once. Sequenced here: PBMCs from the stem cell graft donor, sampled from the stem cell graft. The receptors were sampled from a human donor who donated a stem cell graft to a child with acute myeloid leukemia.

This clonotype has at least ten counts. The V gene is TRBV12-3 or TRBV12-4, the J gene TRBJ2-3; 7 bases fit TRBD1. The CDR3 totals 15 residues. The V gene end was trimmed by 6 bases and the J gene end by 6 bases; junction bases not matched to a gene: 12. The chain's CDR3 is CASSPPDRDGDTQYF. The CDR3 DNA sequence: TGTGCCAGCAGCCCCCCCGACAGGGATGGCGATACGCAGTATTTT.

This clonotype was detected once. A read error is possible here, since a much larger clone lies one base away. The chain uses TRBV29-1 and TRBJ2-1; D call uncertain. V was trimmed by 4 bases and J by 5 bases, leaving 18 bases between them. Looked up from germline, CDR1 is SQVTM and CDR2 is ANQGSEA. The CDR3 extends over 15 amino acids. This chain's CDR3 is CSVGVIGVGDNEQFF. The CDR3 DNA follows: TGCAGCGTTGGGGTCATAGGAGTCGGAGACAATGAGCAGTTCTTC.

The chain carries TRBV20-1 and TRBJ2-1; 7 bases match TRBD1. The CDR3 consists of 15 residues. The V and J ends lost 2 bases and 2 bases, in that order; junction bases with no gene match: 6. The germline V gene encodes CDR1 DFQATT and CDR2 SNEGSKA (reference sequence). In DNA, the CDR3 is TGCAGTGCTAGATTCCCGGGACAGACCTACAATGAGCAGTTCTTC. It specifies CSARFPGQTYNEQFF.

This clonotype was picked up a small number of times. The CDR3 is CASTGTGGFGANVLTF. DNA of the CDR3: TGTGCCAGCACCGGGACAGGGGGCTTTGGGGCCAACGTCCTGACTTTC. The chain couples TRBV6-1 to TRBJ2-6, with 12 bases that match TRBD1. The CDR3 is 16 amino acids. V lost 7 bases to trimming and J lost 3 bases; unmatched junction nucleotides: 4. The germline gives CDR1 MNHNS, CDR2 SASEGT.

This chain joins TRBV6-2 or TRBV6-3 and TRBJ2-1, with TRBD2 matching over 12 bases. The CDR3 covers 16 residues. The V segment lost 7 bases and the J segment 5 bases; nucleotides outside the gene matches: 9. Germline-derived CDR1 and CDR2 are MNHEY and SVGEGT. This CDR3 reads CASNDSSGRANNEQFF. CDR3 nucleotides: TGTGCCAGCAACGACTCTAGCGGGAGGGCCAACAATGAGCAGTTCTTC.

This clonotype has a count of ten or more. The gene calls are TRBV15 and TRBJ2-5, with 14 bases lining up with TRBD2. Trimming took 8 bases from V and 5 from J; bases not matched to a gene: 7. The CDR3 runs to 15 residues. In germline, CDR1 is LNHNV, CDR2 YYDKDF (reference sequence). The CDR3, as DNA: TGTGCCACCGGGGGGACTAGCGGGAGTTTGGAGACCCAGTACTTC. Its translation: CATGGTSGSLETQYF.

V and J are TRBV30 and TRBJ2-7, with 7 bases lining up with TRBD1. J lost 5 bases, V lost 4 bases, and 11 bases had no gene match. Germline-derived CDR1 and CDR2 are GTSNPN and SVGIG (reference sequence). The CDR3 extends over 14 amino acids. The CDR3 DNA follows: TGTGCCTGGACCCCGGGACAGTATGTTAACGAGCAGTACTTC. Protein sequence: CAWTPGQYVNEQYF.

In its sample, this clonotype was seen many times. This chain uses TRBV7-9 with TRBJ2-5; tentative D call: TRBD2 (5 bases). V lost 8 bases, J lost 9 bases, and 10 bases lay in between. Germline assignment: CDR1 SEHNR and CDR2 FQNEAQ (reference sequence). The CDR3 runs 10 residues. Here the CDR3 DNA reads TGTGCCAGCGGCTCCGGGGCCCAGTACTTC. Residues: CASGSGAQYF.

This clonotype was counted at least ten times. The rearrangement uses TRBV29-1 and TRBJ2-7; 7 bases agree with TRBD2. V lost 4 bases and J lost 0; bases outside the gene matches: 6. CDR3 size: 14 residues. Germline assignment: CDR1 SQVTM and CDR2 ANQGSEA. CDR3 region: CSVGGGGSSYEQYF. The CDR3 DNA reads TGCAGCGTTGGTGGCGGGGGTAGCTCCTACGAGCAGTACTTC.

This clonotype was counted at least ten times. The V call is TRBV6-4, the J call TRBJ2-3, with 8 bases fitting TRBD2. From germline, CDR1 is MRHNA and CDR2 SNTAGT. This CDR3 comprises 14 residues. V was clipped by 4 bases and J by 0 bases; unmatched bases: 0. CDR3 amino acids: CASSAGGSTDTQYF. The CDR3 DNA sequence: TGTGCCAGCAGTGCGGGAGGGAGCACAGATACGCAGTATTTT.

This rearrangement joins TRBV29-1 to TRBJ2-3, with 8 bases identical to TRBD2. CDR3 length: 15 residues. Germline assignment: CDR1 SQVTM and CDR2 ANQGSEA. V lost 8 bases, J lost 1 base, and 11 bases stayed unmatched. The CDR3 region is CSSSGGRGGTDTQYF. The CDR3 region has the DNA TGCAGCTCCTCGGGAGGGAGAGGAGGCACAGATACGCAGTATTTT.

This sequence joins TRBV28 and TRBJ2-7, with 11 bases identical to TRBD1. CDR3 length: 15 amino acids. Germline V gives CDR1 MDHEN, CDR2 SYDVKM. V was pared by 5 bases and J by 5 bases, with 8 bases of the junction left unmatched. Here the CDR3 reads CASSGGTGGLNEQYF. DNA of the CDR3: TGTGCCAGCAGTGGGGGGACAGGGGGTTTGAACGAGCAGTACTTC. The whole variable domain, remainder taken from reference TRBV28 and TRBJ2-7, is DVKVTQSSRYLVKRTGEKVFLECVQDMDHENMFWYRQDPGLGLRLIYFSYDVKMKEKGDIPEGYSVSREKKERFSLILESASTNQTSMYLCASSGGTGGLNEQYFGPGTRLTVT.

The chain recombines TRBV30 with TRBJ2-2; D remains ambiguous. Between the trimmed V and J ends, which lost 5 bases and 7 bases, there was a span of 8 bases. CDR3 size: 11 residues. CDR1 GTSNPN and CDR2 SVGIG come from the germline V gene (reference sequence). The CDR3 DNA is TGTGCCTGGTCCCGGGTCGGGGAGCTGTTTTTT. Its protein product is CAWSRVGELFF.

This clonotype occurred many times. The gene calls are TRBV29-1 and TRBJ2-7; TRBD1 aligns across 9 bases. CDR3 length: 14 residues. CDR1 is SQVTM, CDR2 ANQGSEA, per germline. V shed 4 bases and J 2 bases; nucleotides not matched to a gene: 6. This CDR3 reads CSVGGTGITYEQYF. Written as DNA, the CDR3 is TGCAGCGTTGGCGGGACAGGGATAACCTACGAGCAGTACTTC.

This chain connects TRBV20-1 to TRBJ2-3; 7 nucleotides align to TRBD2. With 5 bases clipped from V and 4 bases from J, the junction kept 12 bases outside the gene matches. This CDR3 has 15 amino acids. In germline, CDR1 is DFQATT, CDR2 SNEGSKA (reference sequence). The CDR3 sequence is CSALPGGGEADTQYF. CDR3 coding DNA: TGCAGTGCTCTCCCTGGGGGGGGAGAGGCAGATACGCAGTATTTT.

This clonotype turned up a few times. The chain uses TRBV6-1 and TRBJ1-1; TRBD1 aligns across 10 bases. Germline V gene lookup returns CDR1 MNHNS and CDR2 SASEGT. V lost 6 bases, J lost 6 bases, and 4 bases stayed unmatched. The CDR3 spans 13 residues. CDR3 protein: CASRTGGKAEAFF. In nucleotides, the CDR3 is TGTGCCAGCAGGACAGGGGGCAAGGCTGAAGCTTTCTTT.

This clonotype was seen ten or more times. One end of the junction fails to match germline, which may point to a read error. The rearrangement links TRBV3-1 to TRBJ2-5; 10 bases map to TRBD2. Germline assignment: CDR1 LGHDT and CDR2 YNNKEL (reference sequence). The CDR3 extends over 13 amino acids. The CDR3 DNA reads TGTGCCAGCAGCCAAGATGGTCTAGCGGGAGAGGGCTTC. Amino acid sequence: CASSQDGLAGEGF.

The chain joins TRBV20-1 to TRBJ2-5, with TRBD2 as a possible D gene (5 bases). Looked up from germline, CDR1 is DFQATT and CDR2 is SNEGSKA (reference sequence). This CDR3 spans 10 amino acids. Trimming removed 6 bases at V and 8 bases at J, with 10 bases between. Written as DNA, the CDR3 is TGCAGTGCAGGCCCGGGAACCCAGTACTTC. Translation gives CSAGPGTQYF.

This clonotype was recorded many times. The chain combines TRBV20-1 with TRBJ2-3; D is perhaps TRBD2 (7 bases). The germline CDR1 and CDR2 sequences are DFQATT and SNEGSKA (reference sequence). V lost 6 bases, J lost 2 bases, and 15 bases lay in between. CDR3 length: 14 amino acids. The CDR3: CSAGGDLYTDTQYF. The CDR3 nucleotides are TGCAGTGCAGGGGGGGACTTATACACAGATACGCAGTATTTT.

This sequence joins TRBV29-1 and TRBJ1-5, with TRBD1 as a possible D gene (6 bases). Germline-derived CDR1 and CDR2 are SQVTM and ANQGSEA. The CDR3 runs to 12 residues. V was shortened by 7 bases and J by 2 bases, with 9 bases between the two germline ends. The CDR3 DNA reads TGCAGCGCAGGGGAACGCAATCAGCCCCAGCATTTT. Translation: CSAGERNQPQHF.

This clonotype was seen more than once but under ten times. The chain employs TRBV3-1 and TRBJ2-5; D not resolved. The CDR3 runs 12 residues. The germline gives CDR1 LGHDT, CDR2 YNNKEL (reference sequence). The V gene lost 3 bases and the J gene lost 7 bases, with 9 bases spanning the gap. Here the CDR3 reads CASSHGTGTQYF. CDR3 nucleotides: TGTGCCAGCAGCCATGGTACCGGGACCCAGTACTTC.

The chain combines TRBV11-2 with TRBJ1-2, with D possibly being TRBD1 (6 bases). This CDR3 spans 14 amino acids. Germline CDR1 is SGHAT and CDR2 is FQNNGV. V lost 2 bases to trimming and J lost 4 bases, with 11 bases between them. The CDR3, as DNA: TGTGCCAGCAGCTTACAGGGGTCAATCTATGGCTACACCTTC. The encoded protein is CASSLQGSIYGYTF. The full variable domain, in which reference TRBV11-2 and TRBJ1-2 provide the parts outside the CDR3, is EAGVAQSPRYKIIEKRQSVAFWCNPISGHATLYWYQQILGQGPKLLIQFQNNGVVDDSQLPKDRFSAERLKGVDSTLKIQPAKLEDSAVYLCASSLQGSIYGYTFGSGTRLTVV.

CDR3 in DNA: TGTGCCAGCAGCCGGGGACAGGTCCCAACTAATGAAAAACTGTTTTTT. Its protein product is CASSRGQVPTNEKLFF. This chain connects TRBV7-9 to TRBJ1-4; 8 bases line up with TRBD1. The length of the CDR3 is 16 residues. The V gene end was trimmed by 5 bases and the J gene end by 0 bases; junction bases not matched to a gene: 5. In germline, CDR1 is SEHNR, CDR2 FQNEAQ (reference sequence).

This sequence joins TRBV20-1 and TRBJ1-1, with D maybe TRBD1 (5 bases). This CDR3 is built from 16 residues. CDR1 and CDR2 (germline): DFQATT, SNEGSKA (reference sequence). V dropped 4 bases and J dropped 5 bases, with 23 bases sitting between them. The CDR3 DNA is TGCAGTGCTACCCTTGTGGAGGGGCATAGTGCGACTGAAGCTTTCTTT. This translates into CSATLVEGHSATEAFF.

This clonotype was picked up many times. The chain links TRBV5-1 to TRBJ2-1, with 9 bases that match TRBD2. Looked up from germline, CDR1 is SGHRS and CDR2 is YFSETQ. V lost 3 bases to trimming and J lost 6 bases; unmatched junction nucleotides: 13. This CDR3 is 17 amino acids long. The CDR3 region is CASSWGAGSGSFNEQFF. Here the CDR3 DNA reads TGCGCCAGCAGCTGGGGGGCGGGTAGCGGGAGTTTCAATGAGCAGTTCTTC.

The chain couples TRBV12-3 or TRBV12-4 to TRBJ2-1, with 10 nucleotides matching TRBD1. The CDR3 contains 15 residues. The V gene end was trimmed by 6 bases and the J gene end by 6 bases; junction bases not matched to a gene: 8. For the CDR3, the DNA is TGTGCCAGCAGCGACAGGGGGCGCGTTATCAATGAGCAGTTCTTC. It encodes CASSDRGRVINEQFF.

The genes are TRBV12-3 or TRBV12-4 and TRBJ1-5; no definite D call. Trimming took off 1 base at V and 7 bases at J, with 11 bases between the two ends. The CDR3 covers 14 residues. The CDR3 region has the DNA TGTGCCAGCAGTTTAGGATCCTACCAGCAGCCCCAGCATTTT. Its protein is CASSLGSYQQPQHF.

This clonotype has more than one count but fewer than ten. V gene TRBV12-3 or TRBV12-4 combines with J gene TRBJ2-2; 8 nucleotides agree with TRBD1. The V gene end was trimmed by 6 bases and the J gene end by 5 bases; junction bases not matched to a gene: 5. This CDR3 spans 14 amino acids. The DNA of the CDR3 is TGTGCCAGCAGGGACAGGGTGATAACCGGGGAGCTGTTTTTT. It specifies CASRDRVITGELFF.